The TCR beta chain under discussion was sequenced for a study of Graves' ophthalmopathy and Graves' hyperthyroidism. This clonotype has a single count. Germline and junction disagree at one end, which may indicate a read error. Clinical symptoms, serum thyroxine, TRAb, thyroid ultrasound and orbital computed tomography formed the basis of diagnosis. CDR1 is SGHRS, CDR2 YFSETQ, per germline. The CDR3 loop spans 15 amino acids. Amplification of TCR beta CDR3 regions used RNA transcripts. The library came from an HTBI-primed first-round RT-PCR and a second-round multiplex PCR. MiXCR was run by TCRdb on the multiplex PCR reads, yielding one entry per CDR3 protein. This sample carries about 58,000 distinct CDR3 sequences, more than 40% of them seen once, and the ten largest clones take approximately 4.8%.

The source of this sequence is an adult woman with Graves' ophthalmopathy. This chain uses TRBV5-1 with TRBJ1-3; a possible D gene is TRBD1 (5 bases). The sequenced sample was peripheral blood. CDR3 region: CASSWNPGRGNTMCF. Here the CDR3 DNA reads TGCGCCAGCAGCTGGAACCCAGGGAGAGGAAACACCATGTGTTTT.